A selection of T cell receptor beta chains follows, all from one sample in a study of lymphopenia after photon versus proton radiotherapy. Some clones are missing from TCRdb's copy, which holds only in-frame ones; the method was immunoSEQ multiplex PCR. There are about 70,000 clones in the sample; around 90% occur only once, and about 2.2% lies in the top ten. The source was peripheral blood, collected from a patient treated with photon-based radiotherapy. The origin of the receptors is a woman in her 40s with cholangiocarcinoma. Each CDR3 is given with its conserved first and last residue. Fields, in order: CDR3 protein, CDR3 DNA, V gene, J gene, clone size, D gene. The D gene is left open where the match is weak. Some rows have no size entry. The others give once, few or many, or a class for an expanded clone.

cdr3_aa: CASSSLPAGGSDTQYF
cdr3_nt: TGTGCCAGCAGCTCCCTTCCGGCGGGGGGATCAGATACGCAGTATTTT
v_call: TRBV7-6
j_call: TRBJ2-3
clone_size: -
d_call: TRBD2

cdr3_aa: CATSRARSQTRSGANVLTF
cdr3_nt: TGTGCCACCAGCAGAGCTAGGAGCCAGACTCGCTCTGGGGCCAACGTCCTGACTTTC
v_call: TRBV15
j_call: TRBJ2-6
clone_size: -
d_call: -

cdr3_aa: CASSSRVGKDYGYTF
cdr3_nt: TGTGCCAGCAGCTCCCGGGTGGGAAAGGACTATGGCTACACCTTC
v_call: TRBV7-6
j_call: TRBJ1-2
clone_size: once
d_call: -

cdr3_aa: CASSQGQATDTQYF
cdr3_nt: TGTGCCAGCAGCCAAGGGCAGGCCACAGATACGCAGTATTTT
v_call: TRBV5-5
j_call: TRBJ2-3
clone_size: once
d_call: -

cdr3_aa: CASSSQGRDTEAFF
cdr3_nt: TGTGCCAGCAGCTCTCAGGGGCGGGACACTGAAGCTTTCTTT
v_call: TRBV5-6
j_call: TRBJ1-1
clone_size: once
d_call: -

cdr3_aa: CSALLTGGYNGELFF
cdr3_nt: TGCAGCGCCCTCTTGACGGGAGGATATAACGGGGAGCTGTTTTTT
v_call: TRBV29-1
j_call: TRBJ2-2
clone_size: once
d_call: TRBD2

cdr3_aa: CASSTFRFGTGENTGELFF
cdr3_nt: TGTGCCAGTAGTACCTTTAGATTCGGGACAGGGGAGAACACCGGGGAGCTGTTTTTT
v_call: TRBV19
j_call: TRBJ2-2
clone_size: -
d_call: TRBD1

cdr3_aa: CASSLGGGMNTEAFF
cdr3_nt: TGTGCCAGCAGCTTAGGGGGAGGAATGAACACTGAAGCTTTCTTT
v_call: TRBV7-9
j_call: TRBJ1-1
clone_size: -
d_call: -

cdr3_aa: CSDRQGNYGYTF
cdr3_nt: TGCAGCGACCGACAGGGTAACTATGGCTACACCTTC
v_call: TRBV29-1
j_call: TRBJ1-2
clone_size: -
d_call: TRBD1

cdr3_aa: CASSALDRNTEAFF
cdr3_nt: TGTGCCAGCAGCGCCTTGGACAGGAACACTGAAGCTTTCTTT
v_call: TRBV9
j_call: TRBJ1-1
clone_size: -
d_call: -

cdr3_aa: CASSSGLAAPHHQFF
cdr3_nt: TGTGCCAGCAGTTCGGGACTAGCGGCACCCCATCACCAGTTCTTC
v_call: TRBV28
j_call: TRBJ2-1
clone_size: -
d_call: TRBD2

cdr3_aa: CASSLVGQTYEQYF
cdr3_nt: TGTGCCAGCAGCTTAGTTGGGCAGACCTACGAGCAGTACTTC
v_call: TRBV7-8
j_call: TRBJ2-7
clone_size: few
d_call: -

cdr3_aa: CASSLNSNNNQPQHF
cdr3_nt: TGTGCCAGCAGCTTAAACAGCAATAATAATCAGCCCCAGCATTTT
v_call: TRBV7-2
j_call: TRBJ1-5
clone_size: -
d_call: -

cdr3_aa: CASTGGRYQPQHF
cdr3_nt: TGTGCCAGCACGGGGGGGCGGTACCAGCCCCAGCATTTT
v_call: TRBV2
j_call: TRBJ1-5
clone_size: -
d_call: -

cdr3_aa: CSARWFDEQFF
cdr3_nt: TGCAGTGCTAGGTGGTTTGATGAGCAGTTCTTC
v_call: TRBV20-1
j_call: TRBJ2-1
clone_size: -
d_call: -

cdr3_aa: CASNSRPGGEQYF
cdr3_nt: TGTGCCAGCAATAGTCGCCCCGGGGGCGAGCAGTACTTC
v_call: TRBV27
j_call: TRBJ2-7
clone_size: -
d_call: -

cdr3_aa: CASSLGGRTGVDGYTF
cdr3_nt: TGTGCCAGCAGCTTAGGGGGTAGGACAGGGGTTGATGGCTACACCTTC
v_call: TRBV7-2
j_call: TRBJ1-2
clone_size: -
d_call: TRBD1

cdr3_aa: CASSQGGRNYGYTF
cdr3_nt: TGTGCCAGCTCACAAGGGGGCCGGAACTATGGCTACACCTTC
v_call: TRBV18
j_call: TRBJ1-2
clone_size: -
d_call: TRBD1

cdr3_aa: CASSLMNTEAFF
cdr3_nt: TGTGCCAGCAGCCTAATGAACACTGAAGCTTTCTTT
v_call: TRBV7-9
j_call: TRBJ1-1
clone_size: -
d_call: -

cdr3_aa: CASSPPDQNEQFF
cdr3_nt: TGTGCCAGCAGTCCTCCAGACCAAAATGAGCAGTTCTTC
v_call: TRBV7-6
j_call: TRBJ2-1
clone_size: -
d_call: -

cdr3_aa: CASSLFSGGAFEQFF
cdr3_nt: TGCGCCAGCAGCTTATTTAGCGGGGGGGCCTTTGAGCAGTTCTTC
v_call: TRBV5-1
j_call: TRBJ2-1
clone_size: few
d_call: TRBD2

cdr3_aa: CASSQESGGSTDTQYF
cdr3_nt: TGTGCCAGCAGCCAAGAAAGCGGGGGAAGCACAGATACGCAGTATTTT
v_call: TRBV4-2
j_call: TRBJ2-3
clone_size: -
d_call: TRBD2

cdr3_aa: CASRKPGTNTEAFF
cdr3_nt: TGTGCCAGCAGAAAACCCGGCACGAACACTGAAGCTTTCTTT
v_call: TRBV6-5
j_call: TRBJ1-1
clone_size: -
d_call: -

cdr3_aa: CASSPLGSGGSGNTEAFF
cdr3_nt: TGTGCCAGCAGCCCCCTCGGGAGTGGCGGTAGCGGGAACACTGAAGCTTTCTTT
v_call: TRBV7-9
j_call: TRBJ1-1
clone_size: -
d_call: -

cdr3_aa: CASRPGTGRFQPQHF
cdr3_nt: TGTGCCAGCAGACCAGGGACAGGGCGTTTTCAGCCCCAGCATTTT
v_call: TRBV2
j_call: TRBJ1-5
clone_size: -
d_call: TRBD1

cdr3_aa: CASSLRGRGDEQYF
cdr3_nt: TGTGCCAGCAGCTTAAGGGGCAGGGGGGACGAGCAGTACTTC
v_call: TRBV7-8
j_call: TRBJ2-7
clone_size: -
d_call: -

cdr3_aa: CASSLALASGLTPYEQYF
cdr3_nt: TGTGCCAGCAGCTTAGCTTTAGCTAGCGGGCTCACCCCCTACGAGCAGTACTTC
v_call: TRBV7-9
j_call: TRBJ2-7
clone_size: few
d_call: TRBD2

cdr3_aa: CASSEFQGAGYTF
cdr3_nt: TGTGCCAGCAGTGAATTTCAAGGGGCTGGCTACACCTTC
v_call: TRBV6-1
j_call: TRBJ1-2
clone_size: -
d_call: -

cdr3_aa: CASSFGGVYTDTQYF
cdr3_nt: TGTGCCAGCAGTTTCGGGGGGGTCTACACAGATACGCAGTATTTT
v_call: TRBV27
j_call: TRBJ2-3
clone_size: -
d_call: TRBD2

cdr3_aa: CASSQDPVGLAGSYEQYF
cdr3_nt: TGTGCCAGCAGCCAAGATCCGGTGGGTCTAGCGGGTTCCTACGAGCAGTACTTC
v_call: TRBV4-2
j_call: TRBJ2-7
clone_size: -
d_call: TRBD2